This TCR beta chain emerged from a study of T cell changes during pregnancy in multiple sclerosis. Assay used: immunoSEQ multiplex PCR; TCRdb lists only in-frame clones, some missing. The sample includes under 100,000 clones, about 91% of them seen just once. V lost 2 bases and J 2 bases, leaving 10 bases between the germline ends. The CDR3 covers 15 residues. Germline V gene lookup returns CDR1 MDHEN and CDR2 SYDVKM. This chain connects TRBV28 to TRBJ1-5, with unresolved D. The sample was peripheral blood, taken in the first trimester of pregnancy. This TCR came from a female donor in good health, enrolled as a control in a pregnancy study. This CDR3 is CASSLGERRNQPQHF. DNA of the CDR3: TGTGCCAGCAGTTTAGGGGAGAGGCGCAATCAGCCCCAGCATTTT. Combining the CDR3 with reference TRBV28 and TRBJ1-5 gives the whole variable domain DVKVTQSSRYLVKRTGEKVFLECVQDMDHENMFWYRQDPGLGLRLIYFSYDVKMKEKGDIPEGYSVSREKKERFSLILESASTNQTSMYLCASSLGERRNQPQHFGDGTRLSIL.